The rows below give T cell receptor beta chains drawn from one sample of a study of blood T cells in healthy people across ages. TCRdb redid the calling of the 5' RACE reads with MiXCR, one entry per CDR3 protein. The sample has hundreds of thousands of distinct CDR3 sequences, roughly 45% seen once. Material for sequencing was blood. Receptor source: a woman aged 55-70 years in good health. CDR3s include the opening cysteine and the closing phenylalanine or tryptophan. The order of the fields is D gene, V gene, J gene, clone size, CDR3 DNA, CDR3 protein. A D gene is named only where the DNA matches it firmly. Clone size is not always given. Where it is, it says once, few, many or a class for expanded clones.

D gene: -
V gene: TRBV6-6
J gene: TRBJ2-1
clone size: -
CDR3 DNA: TGTGCCAGCGCCACTCCCGACAATGAGCAGTTCTTC
CDR3 protein: CASATPDNEQFF

D gene: -
V gene: TRBV12-3/TRBV12-4
J gene: TRBJ2-1
clone size: many
CDR3 DNA: TGTGCCAGCAGCTTATCCAATGAGCAGTTCTTC
CDR3 protein: CASSLSNEQFF

D gene: TRBD1
V gene: TRBV20-1
J gene: TRBJ1-5
clone size: -
CDR3 DNA: TGCAGTGCTAGAGTTGGGACAGGGAATCAGCCCCAGCATTTT
CDR3 protein: CSARVGTGNQPQHF

D gene: TRBD1
V gene: TRBV7-2
J gene: TRBJ1-2
clone size: -
CDR3 DNA: TGTGCCAGCAGCTCCCGGGACAGGGGGCGGCTTGGCTACACCTTC
CDR3 protein: CASSSRDRGRLGYTF

D gene: -
V gene: TRBV6-2/TRBV6-3
J gene: TRBJ1-5
clone size: -
CDR3 DNA: TGTGCCAGCAGCCGTCACCTACAAACAGGTGACAATCAGCCCCAGCATTTT
CDR3 protein: CASSRHLQTGDNQPQHF

D gene: -
V gene: TRBV24-1
J gene: TRBJ2-5
clone size: -
CDR3 DNA: TGTGCCACCAGTGAGTCGGGACTGAAAGAGACCCAGTACTTC
CDR3 protein: CATSESGLKETQYF

D gene: -
V gene: TRBV6-2/TRBV6-3
J gene: TRBJ1-6
clone size: -
CDR3 DNA: TGTGCCAGCAGTTTTGAACAAGGGGCTTCACCCCTCCACTTT
CDR3 protein: CASSFEQGASPLHF

D gene: -
V gene: TRBV9
J gene: TRBJ1-2
clone size: -
CDR3 DNA: TGTGCCAGCAGCGTAGGGGGCAGGACGGGAGGCTATGGCTACACCTTC
CDR3 protein: CASSVGGRTGGYGYTF

D gene: TRBD1
V gene: TRBV5-1
J gene: TRBJ1-1
clone size: -
CDR3 DNA: TGCGCCAGCAGCCCACCCCGGACAGGCGGTGAAGCTTTCTTT
CDR3 protein: CASSPPRTGGEAFF

D gene: TRBD2
V gene: TRBV12-3/TRBV12-4
J gene: TRBJ2-5
clone size: few
CDR3 DNA: TGTGCCAGCAGTACAGGGACTAGCGGAAAGACCCAGTACTTC
CDR3 protein: CASSTGTSGKTQYF

D gene: TRBD2
V gene: TRBV20-1
J gene: TRBJ2-3
clone size: -
CDR3 DNA: TGCAGCGTCGGGACTAGCGGGAAGGGGAATACGCAGTATTTT
CDR3 protein: CSVGTSGKGNTQYF

D gene: -
V gene: TRBV27
J gene: TRBJ1-2
clone size: -
CDR3 DNA: TGTGCCAGCAGTTTATCGACTTCGGACAGCTATGGCCACACCTTC
CDR3 protein: CASSLSTSDSYGHTF

D gene: -
V gene: TRBV12-3/TRBV12-4
J gene: TRBJ2-2
clone size: few
CDR3 DNA: TGTGCCAGCAGTTTTCTGGGCACCGGGGAGCTGTTTTTT
CDR3 protein: CASSFLGTGELFF

D gene: -
V gene: TRBV6-1
J gene: TRBJ2-5
clone size: -
CDR3 DNA: TGTGCCAGCAGTGAAGCGCTTCGGGAGCAGTACTTC
CDR3 protein: CASSEALREQYF

D gene: -
V gene: TRBV3-1
J gene: TRBJ2-3
clone size: -
CDR3 DNA: TGTGCCAGCAGCCCCTTAGTGGGGACGCAGTATTTT
CDR3 protein: CASSPLVGTQYF

D gene: -
V gene: TRBV20-1
J gene: TRBJ2-1
clone size: few
CDR3 DNA: TGCAGTGCAGGGGGCCTGGCGGGAGGATACAATGAGCAGTTCTTC
CDR3 protein: CSAGGLAGGYNEQFF

D gene: -
V gene: TRBV19
J gene: TRBJ2-3
clone size: few
CDR3 DNA: TGTGCCAGTTCCGGGAGATACTACACAGATACGCAGTATTTT
CDR3 protein: CASSGRYYTDTQYF

D gene: TRBD2
V gene: TRBV11-2
J gene: TRBJ2-7
clone size: -
CDR3 DNA: TGTGCCAGCAGGGCTAGCGGGGGGGCCTACAATGAGCAGTACTTC
CDR3 protein: CASRASGGAYNEQYF

D gene: -
V gene: TRBV12-3/TRBV12-4
J gene: TRBJ2-1
clone size: -
CDR3 DNA: TGTGCCAGCACCCAAGAGGGGGGACCCTACAATGAGCAGTTCTTC
CDR3 protein: CASTQEGGPYNEQFF

D gene: TRBD2
V gene: TRBV4-1
J gene: TRBJ2-7
clone size: few
CDR3 DNA: TGCGCCAGCAGCCAAGAGATTGTCGCGGCGGGGGGGGAAAACGTTCAGTACTTC
CDR3 protein: CASSQEIVAAGGENVQYF

D gene: TRBD2
V gene: TRBV20-1
J gene: TRBJ2-3
clone size: -
CDR3 DNA: TGCAGTGCGTTACTAGCGGGGGCGGATACGCAGTATTTT
CDR3 protein: CSALLAGADTQYF

D gene: TRBD2
V gene: TRBV9
J gene: TRBJ2-3
clone size: -
CDR3 DNA: TGTGCCAGCAGCGTAGTCGCGGGGGGCACAGATACGCAGTATTTT
CDR3 protein: CASSVVAGGTDTQYF

D gene: -
V gene: TRBV5-5
J gene: TRBJ2-1
clone size: -
CDR3 DNA: TGTGCCAGCAGCCCGGCTAGGGACTCCTACAATGAGCAGTTCTTC
CDR3 protein: CASSPARDSYNEQFF

D gene: -
V gene: TRBV6-6
J gene: TRBJ2-4
clone size: -
CDR3 DNA: TGTGCCAGCAGTGACGCCAGGGACAAAAACATTCAGTACTTC
CDR3 protein: CASSDARDKNIQYF

D gene: -
V gene: TRBV30
J gene: TRBJ1-3
clone size: -
CDR3 DNA: TGTGCCTGGAGTACTGCCCCGGGAAACACCATATATTTT
CDR3 protein: CAWSTAPGNTIYF

D gene: -
V gene: TRBV4-1
J gene: TRBJ1-2
clone size: few
CDR3 DNA: TGCGCCAGCAGCCAAGAGGCCCTGGGGGTGAAGGGCTATGGCTACACCTTC
CDR3 protein: CASSQEALGVKGYGYTF

D gene: -
V gene: TRBV6-1
J gene: TRBJ1-5
clone size: -
CDR3 DNA: TGTGCCAGTGGGGGGAGGGTTCAGCAGCCCCCGCATTTT
CDR3 protein: CASGGRVQQPPHF

D gene: -
V gene: TRBV29-1
J gene: TRBJ1-2
clone size: few
CDR3 DNA: TGCAGCGTTGTAGTGGGAAACTATGGCTACACCTTC
CDR3 protein: CSVVVGNYGYTF

D gene: -
V gene: TRBV7-2
J gene: TRBJ2-3
clone size: -
CDR3 DNA: TGTGCCAGCAGCTTAGCGGTACAGGGCACAGATACGCAGTATTTT
CDR3 protein: CASSLAVQGTDTQYF

D gene: TRBD1
V gene: TRBV29-1
J gene: TRBJ2-7
clone size: few
CDR3 DNA: TGCAGCGTTCAGACAGGGGGCTACGAGCAGTACTTC
CDR3 protein: CSVQTGGYEQYF

D gene: -
V gene: TRBV20-1
J gene: TRBJ2-1
clone size: many
CDR3 DNA: TGCAGTGCTAGAGATCGGGCGAAATACAATGAGCAGTTCTTC
CDR3 protein: CSARDRAKYNEQFF

D gene: -
V gene: TRBV7-2
J gene: TRBJ2-7
clone size: few
CDR3 DNA: TGTGCCAGCAGCTTAGGTCTACCGGGTAACTACGAGCAGTACTTC
CDR3 protein: CASSLGLPGNYEQYF

D gene: -
V gene: TRBV6-1
J gene: TRBJ1-2
clone size: once
CDR3 DNA: TGTGCCAGCAGGGAACGACCCGTGGCAGACCTCTATGGCTACACCTTC
CDR3 protein: CASRERPVADLYGYTF

D gene: -
V gene: TRBV7-8
J gene: TRBJ2-5
clone size: -
CDR3 DNA: TGTGCCAGCAGCTTGGGGACGGTCCGAGAGACCCAGTACTTC
CDR3 protein: CASSLGTVRETQYF

D gene: TRBD1
V gene: TRBV27
J gene: TRBJ1-2
clone size: few
CDR3 DNA: TGTGCCAGCAGTTTGACAGGGTGGGACTATGGCTACACCTTC
CDR3 protein: CASSLTGWDYGYTF

D gene: TRBD2
V gene: TRBV4-2
J gene: TRBJ2-1
clone size: -
CDR3 DNA: TGTGCCAGCAGCCAAGTCGAAGCGGGACTAGCGGGGGCACGAAATGAGCAGTTCTTC
CDR3 protein: CASSQVEAGLAGARNEQFF

D gene: TRBD2
V gene: TRBV10-3
J gene: TRBJ2-3
clone size: -
CDR3 DNA: TGTGCCATCAGTCCCGGACTAGCGGGAGAGGTCACAGATACGCAGTATTTT
CDR3 protein: CAISPGLAGEVTDTQYF

D gene: -
V gene: TRBV21-1
J gene: TRBJ2-7
clone size: few
CDR3 DNA: TGTGCCAGCACCCCGAGAGAGCAGTACTTC
CDR3 protein: CASTPREQYF

D gene: -
V gene: TRBV20-1
J gene: TRBJ1-5
clone size: -
CDR3 DNA: TGCAGTGCTGGTAGAAGGGACACCTTCGATCAGCCCCAGCATTTT
CDR3 protein: CSAGRRDTFDQPQHF

D gene: TRBD2
V gene: TRBV29-1
J gene: TRBJ2-3
clone size: many
CDR3 DNA: TGCAGCGTTGCGGGCGCTAGCGGGAGTTCAGATACGCAGTATTTT
CDR3 protein: CSVAGASGSSDTQYF

D gene: TRBD1
V gene: TRBV6-2/TRBV6-3
J gene: TRBJ2-1
clone size: few
CDR3 DNA: TGTGCCAGCAGTGACCCAGGGGGCGACGGGAATGAGCAGTTCTTC
CDR3 protein: CASSDPGGDGNEQFF

D gene: TRBD1
V gene: TRBV27
J gene: TRBJ1-2
clone size: few
CDR3 DNA: TGTGCCAGCGGCAGACAGGGGGCAAGGGGTGGCTACACCTTC
CDR3 protein: CASGRQGARGGYTF

D gene: TRBD2
V gene: TRBV6-1
J gene: TRBJ2-1
clone size: -
CDR3 DNA: TGTGCCAGCAGTGCCCGGGGGGGTAATGAGCAGTTCTTC
CDR3 protein: CASSARGGNEQFF

D gene: -
V gene: TRBV29-1
J gene: TRBJ1-4
clone size: -
CDR3 DNA: TGCAGCGTTAGTAAAGGGTATACTAATGAAAAACTGTTTTTT
CDR3 protein: CSVSKGYTNEKLFF